This TCR beta chain comes out of a study of CD8 T cells in ankylosing spondylitis. The CDR3 loop spans 15 amino acids. The germline gives CDR1 ENHRY, CDR2 SYGVKD. Trimming took 5 bases from V and 1 from J; bases not matched to a gene: 4. Construction of TCR beta libraries was performed using quantitative 5'-RACE with molecular barcodes. One entry per CDR3 protein, called by TCRdb with MiXCR from the 5' RACE reads. Altogether under 300,000 distinct CDR3 sequences are present, around 11% being singletons, with the ten largest covering less than 7.5%. Ten or more counts support this clonotype. Its antigen is still unknown. Overall study findings and caveats: Made up of eight highly homologous variants, a TCR beta motif appeared characteristic of ankylosing spondylitis blood. Significant enrichment of disease-linked clones was reportedly seen in matched ankylosing spondylitis synovial fluid. Clones linked to the disease showed a CD8+ phenotype. They occurred at relatively low frequencies in peripheral blood.

The receptor's source is a male donor with ankylosing spondylitis or in good health (not recorded which). This chain links TRBV10-3 with TRBJ1-1; 10 bases fit TRBD1. The sequenced material came from blood, either unsorted or a sorted T cell fraction (not recorded which). The CDR3 spells CAISRGQGGNTEAFF. CDR3 coding DNA: TGTGCCATCAGTAGAGGACAGGGGGGGAACACTGAAGCTTTCTTT.